A selection of T cell receptor beta chains follows, all from one sample in a study of blood T cell repertoires in COVID-19. Only in-frame clones appear in the TCRdb table, and some are missing; sequencing was by immunoSEQ multiplex PCR. The table records 200,000 to 300,000 clones, around 80% of them present only once. Sample: peripheral blood. These receptors came from a man aged 40-50 years who had recovered from COVID-19. CDR3s include the opening cysteine and the closing phenylalanine or tryptophan. A D gene is named only where the DNA matches it firmly. The size field is filled for only some rows; it gives once, few, many or a size class.

V	size	J	D	CDR3	DNA
TRBV13	-	TRBJ2-7	TRBD2	CASYSGRSSSYEQYF	TGTGCCAGCTACAGCGGGAGGTCGAGCTCCTACGAGCAGTACTTC
TRBV6-5	-	TRBJ1-2	TRBD1	CAISQGAAWGYTF	TGTGCCATTTCGCAGGGGGCTGCCTGGGGCTACACCTTC
TRBV11-3	-	TRBJ2-3	-	CASSFPGRTDTQYF	TGTGCCAGCAGCTTCCCTGGTAGAACAGATACGCAGTATTTT
TRBV7-9	-	TRBJ2-3	-	CASSNKSTDTQYF	TGTGCCAGCAGCAATAAAAGCACAGATACGCAGTATTTT
TRBV5-1	-	TRBJ1-1	-	CASSTEQGYTEAFF	TGCGCCAGCAGCACCGAACAGGGATACACTGAAGCTTTCTTT
TRBV19	-	TRBJ1-5	-	CASNQRRGDGGQPQHF	TGTGCCAGTAATCAGAGGCGGGGGGACGGGGGGCAGCCCCAGCATTTT
TRBV19	few	TRBJ2-2	-	CASSTERRGTGELFF	TGTGCCAGTAGTACCGAGCGGAGAGGGACCGGGGAGCTGTTTTTT
TRBV18	-	TRBJ1-1	-	CASSPLSGTQNTEAFF	TGTGCCAGCTCACCACTTTCCGGGACACAGAACACTGAAGCTTTCTTT
TRBV5-1	-	TRBJ2-3	TRBD2	CASTSGGAVDTQYF	TGCGCCAGCACCTCGGGGGGAGCGGTAGATACGCAGTATTTT
TRBV4-3	-	TRBJ2-3	-	CASSQGLRALDTQYF	TGCGCCAGCAGCCAAGGTTTGAGGGCTTTAGATACGCAGTATTTT
TRBV5-1	-	TRBJ1-4	-	CASSLVQGTNEKLFF	TGCGCCAGCAGCTTGGTTCAGGGGACGAATGAAAAACTGTTTTTT
TRBV12-5	-	TRBJ2-2	TRBD1	CASGLGQGRTGELFF	TGTGCTAGTGGTTTGGGACAGGGGAGGACCGGGGAGCTGTTTTTT
TRBV2	-	TRBJ2-3	-	CASSYASPGTDTQYF	TGTGCCAGCAGCTACGCTAGCCCGGGCACAGATACGCAGTATTTT
TRBV13	-	TRBJ2-7	-	CASSLAPASRTYEQYF	TGTGCCAGCAGCTTAGCCCCCGCCTCGCGAACCTACGAGCAGTACTTC
TRBV7-6	once	TRBJ1-1	-	CASSLVQGSNTEAFF	TGTGCCAGCAGCTTAGTCCAGGGTTCGAACACTGAAGCTTTCTTT
TRBV11-2	-	TRBJ2-7	-	CASSLDRSGVNEQYF	TGTGCCAGCAGCTTAGATCGTTCCGGGGTGAACGAGCAGTACTTC
TRBV19	-	TRBJ1-5	-	CASSISRGNQPQHF	TGTGCCAGTAGTATCTCCCGGGGCAATCAGCCCCAGCATTTT
TRBV2	-	TRBJ1-1	-	CASSEAVRRTEAFF	TGTGCCAGCAGTGAAGCAGTCCGGAGGACTGAAGCTTTCTTT
TRBV6-5	-	TRBJ1-1	-	CASSNPGQEAFF	TGTGCCAGCAGTAATCCGGGACAAGAAGCTTTCTTT
TRBV24-1	-	TRBJ2-3	-	CAVRGRETDTQYF	TGTGCCGTACGGGGCCGGGAGACAGATACGCAGTATTTT
TRBV7-2	-	TRBJ1-2	TRBD1	CASSLSGDRVYGYTF	TGTGCCAGCAGCTTATCGGGGGACAGGGTCTATGGCTACACCTTC
TRBV9	-	TRBJ1-3	-	CASSVAGDLYSGNTIYF	TGTGCCAGCAGCGTAGCGGGGGACCTCTACTCTGGAAACACCATATATTTT
TRBV27	once	TRBJ1-2	TRBD1	CASSLRGGTDYGYTF	TGTGCCAGCAGTTTGAGGGGTGGGACAGACTATGGCTACACCTTC
TRBV6-1	-	TRBJ2-4	TRBD1	CASSASGQGRRDIQYF	TGTGCCAGCAGTGCTTCCGGACAGGGACGTAGAGACATTCAGTACTTC
TRBV29-1	-	TRBJ2-7	-	CSVGLSRVGQQYF	TGCAGCGTTGGTCTTTCCAGGGTTGGCCAGCAGTACTTC